This T cell receptor beta chain was recovered during a study of T cell changes during pregnancy in multiple sclerosis. Clones were read by immunoSEQ multiplex PCR, and TCRdb kept only the in-frame ones, dropping some. The sample lists tens of thousands of clones, about 88% occurring once. This TCR came from a female donor in good health, enrolled as a control in a pregnancy study. Sequencing used CD4+ T cells from peripheral blood mononuclear cells, obtained in the first trimester of pregnancy.

CDR3 in DNA: TGTGCCAGCAGCGACCACAGGGGGGGCAGCCAGCCCCAGCATTTT. Its protein product is CASSDHRGGSQPQHF. The chain joins TRBV7-8 to TRBJ1-5; TRBD1 matches at 8 bases. Trimming at V came to 5 bases and at J to 7 bases, leaving 10 bases not matched to a gene. Germline CDR1 and CDR2: SGHVS and FQNEAQ. The CDR3 loop spans 15 amino acids. The full variable domain, rest sourced from reference TRBV7-8 and TRBJ1-5, is GAGVSQSPRYKVAKRGQDVALRCDPISGHVSLFWYQQALGQGPEFLTYFQNEAQLDKSGLPSDRFFAERPEGSVSTLKIQRTQQEDSAVYLCASSDHRGGSQPQHFGDGTRLSIL.